Listed here are 29 T cell receptor beta chains from one sample, sequenced in a study of PD-1 blockade in classical Hodgkin lymphoma. The assay was immunoSEQ multiplex PCR, and TCRdb's table has in-frame clones only and misses some. The table shows about 50,000 clones, with about three quarters occurring only once. Brentuximab vedotin exposure varied, and every patient relapsed after autologous stem cell transplantation. The source material was peripheral blood mononuclear cells (PBMCs), sampled at baseline. These receptors were collected from a human donor with classical Hodgkin lymphoma.

This clone has a handful of counts. The CDR3 is CASSSPPSEQFF. The CDR3, as DNA: TGTGCCAGCAGCTCCCCCCCCAGTGAGCAGTTCTTC. V gene TRBV5-4 combines with J gene TRBJ2-1; no firm D call. The CDR3 runs 12 residues. V shed 3 bases and J shed 9 bases, with 10 bases lying between them. Germline V gives CDR1 SGHNT, CDR2 YYREEE (reference sequence).

This CDR3 reads CASSPGTYYGYTF. The CDR3 region has the DNA TGTGCCAGCAGCCCTGGGACATACTATGGCTACACCTTC. The chain has TRBV7-8 and TRBJ1-2; maybe TRBD1 (6 bases). CDR1 and CDR2 (germline): SGHVS, FQNEAQ. V was clipped by 5 bases and J by 3 bases, with 10 bases between them. There are 13 residues in the CDR3.

The chain combines TRBV10-1 with TRBJ2-5, with D uncertain. V lost 11 bases and J lost 7, with 11 bases in between. The CDR3 sequence is 10 residues long. The V gene's germline CDR1 is WNHNN and CDR2 SYGVQD (reference sequence). CDR3 sequence (DNA): TGCGCCCACGTCCAGGCGACCCAGTACTTC. Encoded protein: CAHVQATQYF.

CDR3 in DNA: TGTGCCAGCAGCCTAAGACAGGGTTCCAACACTGAAGCTTTCTTT. Its protein product is CASSLRQGSNTEAFF. The chain has TRBV7-9 and TRBJ1-1, with TRBD1 matching over 7 bases. J lost 2 bases, V lost 5 bases, and 8 bases had no gene match. The CDR3 is made up of 15 amino acids. Per germline, CDR1 SEHNR and CDR2 FQNEAQ (reference sequence).

The chain couples TRBV5-1 to TRBJ1-1; no reliable D call. Germline V CDR1 and CDR2: SGHRS, YFSETQ. CDR3 length: 15 amino acids. V was trimmed by 4 bases and J by 2 bases, leaving 15 bases between them. The CDR3 region has the DNA TGCGCCAGCAGCCCTATTCTACAGACTAACACTGAAGCTTTCTTT. It specifies CASSPILQTNTEAFF.

This chain joins TRBV13 and TRBJ2-4, with 7 bases that match TRBD1. Germline CDR1 PRHDT, CDR2 FYEKMQ (reference sequence). V shed 7 bases, J shed 2 bases, and the junction held 5 bases outside the gene matches. This CDR3 has 14 residues. The CDR3: CASTYRGTKNIQYF. The CDR3 DNA follows: TGTGCCAGCACCTACAGGGGAACCAAAAACATTCAGTACTTC.

This rearrangement joins TRBV19 to TRBJ1-1; no reliable D call. Trimming took off 3 bases at V and 4 bases at J, with 15 bases between the two ends. CDR3 length equals 15 residues. Germline V gene data show CDR1 as LNHDA and CDR2 as SQIVND (reference sequence). The CDR3 nucleotides read TGTGCCAGTAGTATTTCGGTTTCCATCGGCACTGAAGCTTTCTTT. This translates into CASSISVSIGTEAFF.

The V call is TRBV6-5, the J call TRBJ1-5, with D perhaps matching TRBD1 (5 bases). The CDR3 spans 13 residues. Germline V lookup: CDR1 MNHEY, CDR2 SVGAGI. Deletions cut 2 bases from V and 6 bases from J, with 8 bases between. For the CDR3, the DNA is TGTGCCAGCAGTTACGGGACGGGTCAGCCCCAGCATTTT. Amino acid sequence: CASSYGTGQPQHF.

The rearrangement uses TRBV2 and TRBJ2-7; D ambiguous. The CDR3 is 14 residues long. V dropped 1 base and J dropped 2 bases, with 9 bases sitting between them. CDR1 is SNHLY and CDR2 is FYNNEI in the germline V gene. DNA of the CDR3: TGTGCCAGCAGTGAAGACAGCCGCGCCTACGAGCAGTACTTC. Amino acids: CASSEDSRAYEQYF.

The J gene is TRBJ2-1, the V gene TRBV7-2, with 11 nucleotides matching TRBD2. The ends lost 5 bases at V and 6 bases at J; junction bases unmatched: 3. The CDR3 is 14 residues long. The germline V gene encodes CDR1 SGHTA and CDR2 FQGNSA. CDR3 protein: CASSPGLAVNEQFF. The CDR3 DNA is TGTGCCAGCAGCCCGGGACTAGCGGTCAATGAGCAGTTCTTC.

This chain connects TRBV6-5 to TRBJ1-2, with D perhaps TRBD1 (6 bases). The CDR3 consists of 14 residues. V gave up 2 bases and J gave up 3 bases, with 10 bases separating them. Germline values: CDR1 MNHEY, CDR2 SVGAGI. The CDR3 coding sequence is TGTGCCAGCAGTTACGACAGGTTATACTATGGCTACACCTTC. This gives the protein CASSYDRLYYGYTF.

The V call is TRBV5-5, the J call TRBJ2-2, with unresolved D. V was shortened by 1 base and J by 3 bases, with 4 bases between the two germline ends. The length of the CDR3 is 13 residues. Germline values: CDR1 SGHKS, CDR2 YYEKEE (reference sequence). CDR3 in DNA: TGTGCCAGCAGCTTGTCGGACACCGGGGAGCTGTTTTTT. Translating gives CASSLSDTGELFF.

V gene TRBV5-8 combines with J gene TRBJ1-2; no reliable D call. The CDR3 is 13 amino acids. V lost 0 bases and J 4 bases, leaving 7 bases between the germline ends. Germline lookup yields CDR1 SGHTS and CDR2 YDEGEE. The CDR3 loop is CASSLEPGYGYTF. CDR3 nucleotides: TGTGCCAGCAGCTTGGAACCAGGCTATGGCTACACCTTC.

This clone is a singleton in its sample. The rearrangement uses TRBV15 and TRBJ2-4, with TRBD1 identical over 7 bases. This CDR3 is built from 14 residues. Germline V gene sequence: CDR1 LNHNV, CDR2 YYDKDF (reference sequence). V lost 1 base, J lost 3 bases, and 0 bases stayed unmatched. This chain's CDR3 is CATSRGTGKNIQYF. The CDR3 DNA sequence: TGTGCCACCAGCAGAGGGACAGGCAAAAACATTCAGTACTTC.

In its sample, this clone was seen a few times. The gene calls are TRBV19 and TRBJ1-1, with D possibly being TRBD1 (5 bases). CDR1 LNHDA and CDR2 SQIVND come from the germline V gene (reference sequence). The V and J ends lost 3 bases and 6 bases respectively, with 17 bases between them. There are 15 residues in the CDR3. The chain's CDR3 is CASSMSAPRGAEAFF. In nucleotides, the CDR3 is TGTGCCAGTAGTATGTCCGCCCCTAGGGGTGCTGAAGCTTTCTTT.

The chain recombines TRBV7-9 with TRBJ2-3; 9 bases fit TRBD2. The V gene end was trimmed by 0 bases and the J gene end by 5 bases; junction bases not matched to a gene: 6. The CDR3 runs 16 residues. Per the germline V gene, CDR1 is SEHNR and CDR2 is FQNEAQ (reference sequence). The CDR3 reads CASSLAVAGAIDTQYF. The DNA of the CDR3 is TGTGCCAGCAGCTTAGCGGTAGCGGGAGCTATAGATACGCAGTATTTT.

V and J are TRBV30 and TRBJ1-1; D not certain. CDR1 GTSNPN and CDR2 SVGIG come from the germline V gene (reference sequence). CDR3 length: 14 residues. The V end was cut by 4 bases, the J end by 1 base, with 13 bases between. The CDR3: CAWTIGSSNTEAFF. CDR3 in DNA: TGTGCCTGGACAATTGGGTCTTCGAACACTGAAGCTTTCTTT.

The chain employs TRBV29-1 and TRBJ2-3; 9 bases align to TRBD2. Germline values: CDR1 SQVTM, CDR2 ANQGSEA. The CDR3 is 20 amino acids. After removal of 2 bases from V and 6 bases from J, the junction contained 24 bases not matched to a gene. CDR3 nucleotides: TGCAGCGTTGAAAAGAAGAGTCCAAGTCCCGGCGGGGGGGCCGGGGATACGCAGTATTTT. It specifies CSVEKKSPSPGGGAGDTQYF.

This rearrangement joins TRBV27 to TRBJ1-1; D is uncertain. Germline V gives CDR1 MNHEY, CDR2 SMNVEV (reference sequence). V was clipped by 4 bases and J by 3 bases, with 9 bases between them. The CDR3 totals 13 residues. The CDR3 DNA reads TGTGCCAGCAGTTCCAGGACGCACACTGAAGCTTTCTTT. Translated, it gives CASSSRTHTEAFF.

V is TRBV5-1 and J is TRBJ2-7; 9 nucleotides agree with TRBD1. The trim removed 2 bases at V and 4 bases at J, leaving 4 bases unmatched. The CDR3 runs 14 residues. In germline, CDR1 is SGHRS, CDR2 YFSETQ. The CDR3 DNA reads TGCGCCAGCAGCTTACAGGGGGCGCGTTACGAGCAGTACTTC. Amino acid sequence: CASSLQGARYEQYF.

This clone was seen once. The CDR3 DNA reads as TGTGCCAGTAGGACTTCTAATTCGCAGACTGAAGCTTTCTTT. Translation: CASRTSNSQTEAFF. The chain couples TRBV19 to TRBJ1-1, with D unclear. The CDR3 loop spans 14 amino acids. Germline CDR1 reads LNHDA; CDR2 reads SQIVND (reference sequence). V was pared by 6 bases and J by 5 bases, with 16 bases between.

V usage is TRBV19 and J usage is TRBJ2-6, with no clear D. Germline CDR1 is LNHDA and CDR2 is SQIVND (reference sequence). Trimming removed 3 bases from V and 2 bases from J, with 5 bases in between. The CDR3 spans 14 residues. CDR3 bases: TGTGCCAGTAGTATCTTTGCTGGGGCCAACGTCCTGACTTTC. It yields the protein CASSIFAGANVLTF.

This chain uses TRBV7-2 with TRBJ1-2, with D tentatively TRBD1 (5 bases). Trimming took off 0 bases at V and 1 base at J, with 9 bases between the two ends. The CDR3 is made up of 15 amino acids. The germline gives CDR1 SGHTA, CDR2 FQGNSA. Here the CDR3 reads CASSLAGHLNYGYTF. The CDR3 nucleotides read TGTGCCAGCAGCTTAGCGGGGCACCTTAACTATGGCTACACCTTC.

The V call is TRBV5-6, the J call TRBJ2-5; maybe TRBD2 (6 bases). From germline, CDR1 is SGHDT and CDR2 YYEEEE. The CDR3 consists of 16 residues. Between the trimmed V and J ends, which lost 0 bases and 0 bases, there was a span of 12 bases. The CDR3 reads CASSLGLGGDQETQYF. CDR3 bases: TGTGCCAGCAGCTTGGGCTTAGGAGGGGACCAAGAGACCCAGTACTTC.

This clone was recorded a few times. The genes are TRBV5-1 and TRBJ1-6; D possibly corresponds to TRBD1 (6 bases). CDR3 length: 15 amino acids. V lost 0 bases, J lost 10 bases, and 14 bases lay in between. Germline loops: CDR1 SGHRS, CDR2 YFSETQ. The CDR3 spells CASSLDDPGGSPLHF. The CDR3 DNA reads as TGCGCCAGCAGCTTGGATGACCCCGGGGGCTCACCCCTCCACTTT.

The V and J genes are TRBV7-2 and TRBJ2-7, with 9 bases lining up with TRBD1. Germline V gives CDR1 SGHTA, CDR2 FQGNSA. The junction had 6 bases not matched to a gene; V was cut back by 5 bases and J by 4 bases. The CDR3 is 14 amino acids. CDR3 nucleotides: TGTGCCAGCAGCCAAACAGGGGGCCCGTACGAGCAGTACTTC. Protein sequence: CASSQTGGPYEQYF.

V and J are TRBV7-3 and TRBJ2-7; D might be TRBD1 (5 bases). Trimming took 2 bases from V and 3 from J, leaving 11 bases between them. CDR1 and CDR2 (germline): SGHTA, FQGTGA. The CDR3 is 14 residues long. In DNA form, the CDR3 reads TGTGCCAGCAGCTTAGGGGCCGAGGACTACGAGCAGTACTTC. Amino acid sequence: CASSLGAEDYEQYF.

CDR3 amino acids: CASSLRTAGTGIWEQYF. The CDR3 nucleotides read TGCGCCAGCAGCTTAAGGACCGCCGGGACAGGAATCTGGGAGCAGTACTTC. This rearrangement joins TRBV5-1 to TRBJ2-7; 8 bases match TRBD1. After removal of 2 bases from V and 7 bases from J, the junction contained 17 bases not matched to a gene. CDR3 length equals 17 residues. Germline CDR1 is SGHRS and CDR2 is YFSETQ.

This clone showed up many times. The V gene is TRBV7-6, the J gene TRBJ1-2; TRBD1 agrees at 7 bases. The CDR3 consists of 16 residues. The germline V gene has CDR1 SGHVS and CDR2 FNYEAQ. The V segment lost 0 bases and the J segment 8 bases; nucleotides outside the gene matches: 12. CDR3 in amino acids: CASSLAVRQGSQGYTF. The DNA of the CDR3 is TGTGCCAGCAGCTTAGCAGTGAGACAGGGAAGTCAGGGCTACACCTTC.